This TCR beta chain was sequenced during a study of T cells in lung cancer brain metastases listed by TCRdb under 2018. Describing the broader study: About 85% of the 20 patients had a history of tobacco use, with a median of roughly 40 pack-years. Patients had a median age at first diagnosis of roughly 50 years, with about nine males and eleven to twelve females. DNA integrity number averaged roughly 3.9 in both primary and metastatic specimens, with no significant difference between sites. The study compared TCR beta CDR3 repertoires between fully resected primary non-small cell lung cancers and paired brain metastases. The primary and brain metastasis specimens were acquired a median of around 380 days apart. The cohort comprised some 20 patients contributing some 40 specimens, one primary lung lesion and one brain metastasis each. Of the approximately 22 patients, some 18 received no interval therapy between resection of the primary and resection of the metastasis.

For this clone: Its target antigen remains unknown. Base qualities are not at hand, and no much larger clone is one base apart.

V and J are truncated by 4 bases and 3 bases respectively, leaving an intervening sequence of 9 bases. The CDR3 goes from the cysteine to the phenylalanine over 13 residues. The entry retains the CDR3 DNA only, 39 bases that are in frame from base 1. In the germline V gene, CDR1 corresponds to SQVTM and CDR2 to ANQGSEA. Each sample received between roughly 2 and 5 ug of genomic DNA as input, and paired samples received equal DNA input. TCR beta libraries were constructed in two PCR steps with the immunoSEQ hsTCRbeta Kit, which uses multiplexed V and J gene primers. Pooled libraries with positive and negative controls were sequenced on an Illumina MiSeq using a 100-cycle paired-end protocol. The authors' pipeline ran thus. Raw data were processed by the immunoSEQ vendor into normalized, annotated TCR beta repertoire reports. Richness was counted as unique clones by nucleotide sequence, and total richness was extrapolated with the iChao1 and Efron-Thisted estimators. To characterize and compare the paired lesions, the analysis used Pielou's evenness, Simpson's index, the proportional abundance of the top-ten clones, and the Morisita overlap index. Imported from immuneACCESS, the table was reduced by TCRdb to in-frame sequences with V and J called. These copies leave out some clones; in studies compared against another copy, an unresolved V gene accounts for under half, and the cause of the remainder is not known. V and J calls and clone size are given by that table; D and trimming were obtained from the DNA. In all, the sample holds fewer than 5,500 clones, and 80% to 90% of those were seen once. Around 2.4% of the sample rests with the top ten.

What the study reported, not specific to this receptor: Effects of preoperative corticosteroids on T cell infiltration in brain metastases could not be controlled. Retrieval of the complete infiltrating T cell repertoire may have been prevented by DNA fragmentation in FFPE samples. In brain metastases, the ten most abundant clones accounted for a significantly larger fraction of the repertoire than in primaries, a finding that suggests clonal expansion. Significantly fewer unique productive clones were found in brain metastases than in paired primaries (median approximately 1,500 versus 4,500). Most clones were specific to a single lesion, and overlap between paired lesions was limited (mean Morisita index approximately 0.2).

Patients had resection either for delayed recurrence of a solitary brain metastasis or for synchronous oligometastatic disease. To avoid including cancers other than NSCLC, any patient with a history of multiple malignancies was excluded. Tumor areas were macrodissected from roughly 5 deparaffinized approximately 10 um unstained sections, using marked H&E slides as a guide. Every specimen was formalin-fixed and paraffin-embedded (FFPE). The AllPrep DNA/RNA FFPE Kit was used to extract genomic DNA. The rearranged segments are TRBV29-1 and TRBJ2-2; the D call could be TRBD1 or TRBD2, with each sharing 6 bases. The source material was tumor tissue from the primary lung tumor. The cell subset or site label of this sample denotes: primary lung cancer lesion. This sequence originates from a man over 45 with non-small cell lung cancer. The CDR3 sequence is CSVVRGDTGELFF. At the DNA level, the sequence is TGCAGCGTTGTTAGGGGGGACACCGGGGAGCTGTTTTTT.